This T cell receptor beta chain was sequenced for a study of blood T cell repertoires in COVID-19. On the study more broadly: Acute and convalescent COVID-19 specimens originated in the United States, Italy and Spain. T cells, B-cell-depleted T cells, or PBMCs provided the cDNA or gDNA that served as material.

Germline values: CDR1 SGDLS, CDR2 YYNGEE. The CDR3 totals 16 residues. J was trimmed by 2 bases and V by 0 bases; bases with no gene match: 7. Seattle enrolled patients during active infection and tracked them longitudinally. Per the original data handling: It was from reference gene primer amplification that nucleated cell counts were estimated. This table comes from immunoSEQ multiplex PCR, and its TCRdb copy is limited to in-frame clones, with some not included. For V, J and clone size, that table is used; D and trimming come from the DNA. This sample has over 130,000 clones, with over 80% found just once.

Sequenced material: peripheral blood. The chain carries TRBV9 and TRBJ2-7; 8 nucleotides line up with TRBD2. This receptor was obtained from a man aged 25-40 years with COVID-19, enrolled during active disease. CDR3 amino acids: CASSVGPAGGTYEQYF. The CDR3 DNA reads TGTGCCAGCAGCGTAGGACCGGCGGGGGGCACCTACGAGCAGTACTTC.